This T cell receptor (beta chain) was profiled in a study of blood T cell repertoires in COVID-19. Study-wide context: Samples taken during acute and convalescent COVID-19 were collected in the United States, Italy and Spain.

This clone was detected only a few times. Methods used by the authors: Reference gene primer amplification gave estimated nucleated cell counts. Profiled with immunoSEQ multiplex PCR; TCRdb holds only in-frame clones, not every one. V, J and clone size derive from that table, while D and trimming were established from the DNA sequence. The table lists under 120,000 clones, about three quarters of them singletons. Looked up from germline, CDR1 is LNHDA and CDR2 is SQIVND (reference sequence). With V trimmed by 10 bases and J by 4 bases, 15 bases remained unmatched. The CDR3 is 15 amino acids. The source is a man at least 80 years old with acute or convalescent COVID-19. Sequencing was performed on peripheral blood. This chain connects TRBV19 to TRBJ2-7; 8 nucleotides line up with TRBD2. This CDR3 is CATKGRTGGPYEQYF. CDR3 nucleotides: TGTGCCACCAAAGGCCGGACGGGAGGGCCGTACGAGCAGTACTTC.